The source of this T cell receptor (beta chain) is a study of CD8 T cells in Susac syndrome. Whole-study context: Patients with Susac syndrome were, at the time of blood collection, therapy-naive, maintained on corticosteroids, or maintained on intravenous immunoglobulin alone.

The CDR3 spans 11 residues. V was pared by 4 bases and J by 7 bases, with 10 bases between. CDR1 is DFQATT, CDR2 SNEGSKA, per germline (reference sequence). Study-level findings and limits: CD4+ T cell repertoires in Susac syndrome lacked clonal expansion.

Random hexamers were used to reverse transcribe the RNA input (roughly 0.5 to 1 ug). TCRdb redid the calling of the immunoSEQ multiplex PCR reads with MiXCR, one entry per CDR3 protein. The sample lists 160,000 or so distinct CDR3 sequences, about 95% occurring once. A remark on this clonotype: Its cognate antigen is unknown.

The T cells that were sequenced for TCR beta were CD8+ and CD4+ cells from blood. This TCR derives from a human donor with Susac syndrome. The chain links TRBV20-1 to TRBJ1-2; D gene uncertain. The sequenced material came from CD4+ T cells from PBMCs. CDR3 coding DNA: TGCAGTGCTAATCTTGGTCCTGGCTACACCTTC. Residues: CSANLGPGYTF.